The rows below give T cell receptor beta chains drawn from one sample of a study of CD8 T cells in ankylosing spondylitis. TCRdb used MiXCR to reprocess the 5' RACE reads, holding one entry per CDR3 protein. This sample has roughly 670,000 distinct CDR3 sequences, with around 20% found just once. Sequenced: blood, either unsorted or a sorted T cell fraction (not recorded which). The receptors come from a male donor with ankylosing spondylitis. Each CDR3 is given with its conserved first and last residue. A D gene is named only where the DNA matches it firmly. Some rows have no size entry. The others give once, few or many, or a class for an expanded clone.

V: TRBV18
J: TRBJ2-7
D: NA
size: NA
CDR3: CASSRDTTYEQYF
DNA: TGTGCCAGCTCACGGGACACCACCTACGAGCAGTACTTC

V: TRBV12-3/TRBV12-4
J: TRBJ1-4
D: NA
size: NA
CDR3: CARLNPDEKLFF
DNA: TGTGCCAGATTAAACCCGGACGAAAAACTGTTTTTT

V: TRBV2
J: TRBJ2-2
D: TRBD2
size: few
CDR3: CASRGGSTGELFF
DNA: TGTGCCAGCCGGGGGGGGTCCACCGGGGAGCTGTTTTTT

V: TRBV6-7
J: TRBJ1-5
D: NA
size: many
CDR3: CARGDSNQPQHF
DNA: TGTGCCCGGGGGGATAGCAATCAGCCCCAGCATTTT

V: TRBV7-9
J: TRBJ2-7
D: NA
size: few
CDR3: CASSLGSSANYEQYF
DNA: TGTGCCAGCAGCTTAGGTAGTAGCGCGAACTACGAGCAGTACTTC

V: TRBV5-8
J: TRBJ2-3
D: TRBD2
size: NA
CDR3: CASSRGASGRTDTQYF
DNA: TGTGCCAGCAGCCGGGGAGCTAGCGGGAGAACAGATACGCAGTATTTT

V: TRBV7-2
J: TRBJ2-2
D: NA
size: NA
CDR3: CASSLGPLGSGELFF
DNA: TGTGCCAGCAGCTTAGGGCCCCTGGGATCCGGGGAGCTGTTTTTT

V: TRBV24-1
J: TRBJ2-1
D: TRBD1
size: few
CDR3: CATSSGQISNEQFF
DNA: TGTGCCACCAGTTCGGGACAGATTAGCAATGAGCAGTTCTTC

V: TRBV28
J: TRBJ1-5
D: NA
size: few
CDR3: CASSLPRGGISNQPQHF
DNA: TGTGCCAGCAGTTTACCCCGGGGGGGTATTAGCAATCAGCCCCAGCATTTT

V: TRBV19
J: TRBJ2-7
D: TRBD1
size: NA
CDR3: CASSIARTGSYEKYF
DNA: TGTGCCAGTAGTATAGCCCGGACAGGGTCCTACGAGAAGTACTTC

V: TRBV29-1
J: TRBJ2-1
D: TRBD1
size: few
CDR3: CSVDRGVWGGGYEQFF
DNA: TGCAGCGTGGACAGGGGTGTGTGGGGGGGTGGCTATGAGCAGTTCTTC

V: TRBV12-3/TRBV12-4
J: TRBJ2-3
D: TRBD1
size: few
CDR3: CASSREGTGADTQYF
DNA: TGTGCCAGCAGCCGAGAGGGGACAGGGGCAGATACGCAGTATTTT

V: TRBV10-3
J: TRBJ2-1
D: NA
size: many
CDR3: CAISDTGYEQFF
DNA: TGTGCCATCAGTGACACAGGGTATGAGCAGTTCTTC

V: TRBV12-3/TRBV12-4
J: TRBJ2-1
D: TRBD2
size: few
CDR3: CASSIAGASYNEQFF
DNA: TGTGCCAGCAGTATAGCGGGAGCTTCCTACAATGAGCAGTTCTTC

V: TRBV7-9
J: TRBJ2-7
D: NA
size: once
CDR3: CASSLAEPYYEQYF
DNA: TGTGCCAGCAGCTTAGCGGAGCCTTACTACGAGCAGTACTTC

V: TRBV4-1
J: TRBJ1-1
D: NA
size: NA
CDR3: CASSQEGGENTEAFF
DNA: TGCGCCAGCAGCCAAGAAGGGGGGGAGAACACTGAAGCTTTCTTT